The 8 T cell receptor beta chains below come from one sample, sequenced in a study of CXCR3-negative and CXCR3-positive naive CD8 T cells (dated by TCRdb to between 2018 and 2020). The paper as a whole reports these results and caveats: Compared with CXCR3-negative naive cells, CXCR3-positive naive cells had TRB CDR3s with higher hydrophobicity (lower Kidera factor 4), lower energy, and higher strength and volume indices.

No antigen has been assigned to these receptors. The sample was run on a NextSeq 550. The Human TCR Profiling Kit (MiLaboratory) was used to make UMI-labeled 5' RACE TRB cDNA libraries. Each CDR3 protein sequence appears as one entry after TCRdb reprocessed the reads, and no DNA is included. This sample's table carries about 90,000 distinct CDR3 sequences. The ten largest make up roughly 0.8% of the sample. The sample taken for sequencing was naive CXCR3+ CD8+ T cells from blood. In light of the paper, this sample's cell subset or site label describes: CD45RO-CCR7+CD27+CD95- naive CD8+ T cells expressing CXCR3 (TNR3+). Source of these receptors: a human donor in good health. Some clones in this sample may be carry-over from other donors' samples.

V is TRBV29-1 and J is TRBJ1-4; absent DNA, TCRdb's TRBD1 call cannot be checked. The CDR3 loop spans 12 amino acids. Germline V CDR1 and CDR2: SQVTM, ANQGSEA. This CDR3 is CSVEDRKGFLFF.

The chain is built from TRBV6-5 and TRBJ2-7; TCRdb lists TRBD1, though no DNA is available to test this call. The V gene's germline CDR1 is MNHEY and CDR2 SVGAGI. CDR3 length equals 14 residues. The CDR3 reads CASSYGGRTYEQYF.

The J gene is TRBJ2-1, the V gene TRBV28; TCRdb names TRBD2, which stays unverified in the absence of DNA. This CDR3 is built from 18 residues. The germline CDR1 and CDR2 sequences are MDHEN and SYDVKM. CDR3 in amino acids: CASSFGTSGRGPGDEQFF.

Here the CDR3 reads CASSFRSPSGANVLTF. V and J are TRBV7-2 and TRBJ2-6; the D gene TCRdb calls, TRBD2, cannot be checked with no DNA. CDR3 length: 16 residues. CDR1 is SGHTA and CDR2 is FQGNSA in the germline V gene.

This chain uses TRBV6-2 or TRBV6-3 with TRBJ2-7; no DNA is available, so the TRBD1 call from TCRdb remains unchecked. Germline V gene data show CDR1 as MNHEY and CDR2 as SVGEGT. This CDR3 is built from 13 residues. The CDR3 region is CASSFGAINEQYF.

The rearrangement links TRBV20-1 to TRBJ2-2; TCRdb returns TRBD1, unconfirmable since there is no DNA. The CDR3 is 15 amino acids. Germline-derived CDR1 and CDR2 are DFQATT and SNEGSKA (reference sequence). This chain's CDR3 is CSARDLQGNTGELFF.

The chain carries TRBV5-1 and TRBJ2-1; the D call from TCRdb, TRBD2, cannot be confirmed without DNA. This CDR3 is built from 17 residues. Germline loops: CDR1 SGHRS, CDR2 YFSETQ. CDR3: CASKPLRAGGSYNEQFF.

This chain connects TRBV21-1 to TRBJ2-7; TCRdb reports TRBD2, a call that lacks DNA to check it against. TRBV21-1 represents a pseudogene. The CDR3 consists of 16 residues. The CDR3 loop is CASPTSEREEGYEQYF.